This T cell receptor beta chain was captured by sequencing in a study of T cells after posttransplantation cyclophosphamide. Some clones are missing from TCRdb's copy, which holds only in-frame ones; the method was immunoSEQ multiplex PCR. The profile covers under 15,000 clones, none occurring a single time. Busulfan-fludarabine conditioning, marrow transplant, and cyclophosphamide on days +3 and +4 were administered. CDR1 and CDR2 (germline): MNHNS, SASEGT. V was clipped by 4 bases and J by 7 bases, with 11 bases between them. This CDR3 is 14 amino acids long. In this sample, this clone turned up a few times.

The chain has TRBV6-1 and TRBJ1-6, with a possible D match to TRBD1 (5 bases). The clonotype comes from a female patient aged 40 to 55 who received an allogeneic stem cell transplant from an unrelated donor, was CMV-positive, and had acute GVHD only. The graft donor may account for some of the T cells. Specimen: PBMCs, collected after allogeneic stem cell transplant with posttransplant cyclophosphamide. The CDR3 DNA reads TGTGCCAGCAGTGTCCAGGGTCCAAATTCACCCCTCCACTTT. Its translation is CASSVQGPNSPLHF.